These 11 T cell receptor beta chains were sequenced from one sample in a study of a mutant IDH1 vaccine in newly diagnosed glioma. The antigens these receptors bind are not known. Method: immunoSEQ multiplex PCR; TCRdb's copy keeps in-frame clones and lacks some. The table has approximately 50,000 clones, 70% to 90% seen once. Noted time point: week 35, safety follow-up. What each vaccine dose contained was 300 ug of mutant IDH1 20-mer peptide, accompanied by topical imiquimod. The starting material was PBMCs, obtained from a glioma patient whose treatment included an IDH1 peptide vaccine. Source of these receptors: a man aged 35 to 55 with glioma.

V is TRBV7-3 and J is TRBJ2-7; no clear D. Trimming took off 5 bases at V and 0 bases at J, with 14 bases between the two ends. Germline V lookup: CDR1 SGHTA, CDR2 FQGTGA. The CDR3 contains 15 residues. Here the CDR3 reads CASSPQVSSSYEQYF. DNA of the CDR3: TGTGCCAGCAGCCCTCAAGTTTCCAGCTCCTACGAGCAGTACTTC.

In DNA, the CDR3 is TGTGCCAGCAGCCAAGCGGTGGGAGCGGGAGGGATCCACGAGCAGTACTTC. Encoded protein: CASSQAVGAGGIHEQYF. The chain links TRBV4-2 to TRBJ2-7; 10 bases are shared with TRBD2. CDR1 and CDR2 from the germline V gene are LGHNA and YNFKEQ. CDR3 size: 17 residues. Losses at the gene ends were 1 base for V and 5 bases for J; bases not matched to a gene: 11.

J is TRBJ2-7 and V is TRBV6-4; D may correspond to TRBD1 or TRBD2 (5 bases each). Trimming pared 8 bases from V and 0 bases from J, leaving 14 bases between. The germline CDR1 and CDR2 sequences are MRHNA and SNTAGT. The CDR3 loop spans 14 amino acids. CDR3 nucleotide sequence: TGTGCCAGCGGGGGACCGAGGAGCTCCTACGAGCAGTACTTC. Residues: CASGGPRSSYEQYF.

This clone was seen just once. The chain uses TRBV2 and TRBJ1-4; D is unresolved. The CDR3 length is 16 residues. Germline CDR1 and CDR2: SNHLY and FYNNEI. The ends were cut back, 5 bases at V and 4 bases at J, with 17 bases in the middle. The CDR3, as DNA: TGTGCCAGCAGTCCCGAAATGGCAGGTATTAATGAAAAACTGTTTTTT. Its translation: CASSPEMAGINEKLFF.

The rearrangement links TRBV25-1 to TRBJ2-3, with 9 bases identical to TRBD1. Per the germline V gene, CDR1 is MGHDK and CDR2 is SYGVNS. V gave up 6 bases and J gave up 3 bases; unmatched junction bases: 10. CDR3 length: 16 residues. CDR3 residues: CASRGLDRGGTDTQYF. The CDR3 bases are TGTGCCAGCAGGGGGCTGGACAGGGGCGGAACAGATACGCAGTATTTT.

This clone was recorded a few times. The chain employs TRBV4-2 and TRBJ2-7; 10 nucleotides agree with TRBD2. CDR1 and CDR2 (germline): LGHNA, YNFKEQ. This CDR3 has 15 residues. The junction had 3 bases not matched to a gene; V was cut back by 0 bases and J by 4 bases. The CDR3 nucleotides are TGTGCCAGCAGCCAAGACCTAGCGGGAGCATACGAGCAGTACTTC. Its translation: CASSQDLAGAYEQYF.

The genes are TRBV9 and TRBJ2-1, with D possibly TRBD2 on 6 matching bases. The CDR3 contains 15 residues. Germline CDR1 reads SGDLS; CDR2 reads YYNGEE. Trimming shortened V by 5 bases and J by 10 bases, and 22 bases separated the two germline ends. The CDR3: CASRALGGSEGEQFF. In DNA, the CDR3 is TGTGCCAGCAGGGCCCTGGGCGGTTCGGAGGGGGAGCAGTTCTTC.

CDR3: CASVWGTGRQETQYF. The CDR3 nucleotides read TGTGCCAGCGTTTGGGGGACAGGGCGGCAAGAGACCCAGTACTTC. V usage is TRBV6-6 and J usage is TRBJ2-5, with 9 bases lining up with TRBD1. Germline V gene lookup returns CDR1 MNHNY and CDR2 SVGAGI (reference sequence). This CDR3 is built from 15 residues. V lost 8 bases to trimming and J lost 2 bases; unmatched junction nucleotides: 9.

The gene calls are TRBV25-1 and TRBJ2-7; TRBD2 might be the D (5 bases). V lost 6 bases and J lost 6, with 18 bases in between. The CDR3 loop spans 14 amino acids. Germline values: CDR1 MGHDK, CDR2 SYGVNS. CDR3 coding DNA: TGTGCCAGCAGGGGAGTCGGGGTGGAAAGCGAGCAGTACTTC. Translated, it gives CASRGVGVESEQYF.

The V and J genes are TRBV6-4 and TRBJ1-2; D is possibly TRBD1 (5 bases). Trimming stripped 6 bases from V and 4 bases from J, with 15 bases between. Germline V gene sequence: CDR1 MRHNA, CDR2 SNTAGT. The CDR3 runs to 14 residues. The CDR3 reads CASRRGTPAYGYTF. The DNA of the CDR3 is TGTGCCAGCAGACGAGGGACGCCCGCCTATGGCTACACCTTC.

The chain has TRBV7-8 and TRBJ2-7; 10 positions agree with TRBD1. The V and J ends lost 5 bases and 4 bases, in that order; junction bases with no gene match: 8. This CDR3 spans 15 amino acids. Germline loops: CDR1 SGHVS, CDR2 FQNEAQ. The CDR3 spells CASSPYGQGGYEQYF. The CDR3 DNA reads TGTGCCAGCAGCCCCTACGGACAGGGGGGGTACGAGCAGTACTTC.